These 13 T cell receptor beta chains originate from one sample sequenced in a study of blood T cell repertoires in COVID-19. Generated by immunoSEQ multiplex PCR, the TCRdb table keeps only in-frame clones and is missing some. The profile shows hundreds of thousands of clones, around 90% of them singletons. The source material was PBMCs or T cells enriched from blood (not recorded which). The receptors originated from a woman aged 18-30 years with acute COVID-19.

This rearrangement joins TRBV11-2 to TRBJ2-7; TRBD2 agrees at 7 bases. This CDR3 region has 14 residues. V lost 5 bases to trimming and J lost 3 bases; unmatched junction nucleotides: 7. The germline V gene encodes CDR1 SGHAT and CDR2 FQNNGV. CDR3 nucleotide sequence: TGTGCCAGCAGCCGAACCCAGCGGGGCTACGAGCAGTACTTC. It yields the protein CASSRTQRGYEQYF.

This chain uses TRBV6-5 with TRBJ1-4, with a possible D match to TRBD1 (5 bases). The CDR3 sequence is 16 residues long. The V end lost 4 bases, the J end lost 0 bases, and 12 bases lay between the germline ends. Germline CDR1 and CDR2: MNHEY and SVGAGI. The CDR3 bases are TGTGCCAGCAGTTCAGCGGGACGGGCAACTAATGAAAAACTGTTTTTT. Amino acids: CASSSAGRATNEKLFF.

The chain employs TRBV9 and TRBJ1-5; D not certain. The CDR3 is made up of 15 amino acids. Germline V gene sequence: CDR1 SGDLS, CDR2 YYNGEE. V lost 2 bases, J lost 0 bases, and 9 bases lay in between. CDR3 sequence (DNA): TGTGCCAGCAGCGTCGGAGGTACTAGCAATCAGCCCCAGCATTTT. This gives the protein CASSVGGTSNQPQHF.

The chain couples TRBV7-2 to TRBJ1-5, with 7 bases aligning to TRBD1. The germline V gene has CDR1 SGHTA and CDR2 FQGNSA. After removal of 10 bases from V and 0 bases from J, the junction contained 6 bases not matched to a gene. This CDR3 has 14 amino acids. CDR3 sequence: CAIRQGGSNQPQHF. The CDR3 DNA sequence: TGTGCCATAAGACAGGGAGGTAGCAATCAGCCCCAGCATTTT.

Only one count was recorded for this clone. The CDR3 loop is CASTSQGQGAPGTQYF. CDR3 sequence (DNA): TGCGCCAGCACCTCCCAGGGACAGGGGGCGCCAGGGACCCAGTACTTC. The genes are TRBV5-1 and TRBJ2-5; the match to TRBD1 covers 12 bases. The CDR3 covers 16 residues. The junction had 13 bases not matched to a gene; V was cut back by 6 bases and J by 7 bases. Germline loops: CDR1 SGHRS, CDR2 YFSETQ.

In regard to this clone: The sample carries other DNA sequences with the same CDR3. The rearrangement links TRBV27 to TRBJ2-1; 9 nucleotides agree with TRBD2. The V segment lost 6 bases and the J segment 1 base; nucleotides outside the gene matches: 4. This CDR3 is built from 15 residues. Per germline, CDR1 MNHEY and CDR2 SMNVEV (reference sequence). CDR3 in amino acids: CASRESGGSYNEQFF. The CDR3 nucleotides read TGTGCCAGCAGAGAAAGCGGGGGGTCCTACAATGAGCAGTTCTTC.

The chain has TRBV2 and TRBJ1-6, with 8 bases fitting TRBD1. The CDR3 contains 15 residues. V lost 6 bases and J lost 7; bases outside the gene matches: 8. Germline V gene sequence: CDR1 SNHLY, CDR2 FYNNEI. CDR3 in amino acids: CASRADRGKNSPLHF. The CDR3 bases are TGTGCCAGCAGGGCCGACAGGGGAAAAAATTCACCCCTCCACTTT. Based on the CDR3 plus reference TRBV2 and TRBJ1-6, the full variable domain is EPEVTQTPSHQVTQMGQEVILRCVPISNHLYFYWYRQILGQKVEFLVSFYNNEISEKSEIFDDQFSVERPDGSNFTLKIRSTKLEDSAMYFCASRADRGKNSPLHFGNGTRLTVT.

This clone has more than one count but fewer than ten. Other DNA sequences within the sample encode an identical CDR3. This sequence joins TRBV30 and TRBJ2-5; TRBD1 is a possible D gene (5 bases). Trimming stripped 2 bases from V and 4 bases from J, with 5 bases between. The germline V gene encodes CDR1 GTSNPN and CDR2 SVGIG (reference sequence). The length of the CDR3 is 11 residues. The CDR3 nucleotides read TGTGCCTGGAGTCAGGGAGAGACCCAGTACTTC. Amino acids: CAWSQGETQYF.

V and J are TRBV15 and TRBJ2-2, with D possibly being TRBD2 (6 bases). CDR3 length equals 16 residues. Trimming took off 0 bases at V and 4 bases at J, with 12 bases between the two ends. Germline loops: CDR1 LNHNV, CDR2 YYDKDF (reference sequence). The CDR3 spells CATSRDRLGPTGELFF. CDR3 DNA: TGTGCCACCAGCAGAGATCGACTAGGTCCCACCGGGGAGCTGTTTTTT.

The rearrangement joins TRBV5-5 to TRBJ2-2; 12 nucleotides align to TRBD1. The CDR3 consists of 17 residues. CDR1 and CDR2 (germline): SGHKS, YYEKEE (reference sequence). The V segment lost 0 bases and the J segment 3 bases; nucleotides outside the gene matches: 3. In DNA, the CDR3 is TGTGCCAGCAGCTTGGAAGGGACAGGGGGCTACACCGGGGAGCTGTTTTTT. This translates into CASSLEGTGGYTGELFF.

The J gene is TRBJ2-7, the V gene TRBV7-9; D is unresolved. Germline-derived CDR1 and CDR2 are SEHNR and FQNEAQ (reference sequence). The V gene lost 4 bases and the J gene lost 4 bases, with 8 bases spanning the gap. This CDR3 is 12 amino acids long. The CDR3 region has the DNA TGTGCCAGCAGCTCAGCCGGTTACGAGCAGTACTTC. It is translated as CASSSAGYEQYF. The complete variable domain, with remaining parts taken from reference TRBV7-9 and TRBJ2-7, reads DTGVSQNPRHKITKRGQNVTFRCDPISEHNRLYWYRQTLGQGPEFLTYFQNEAQLEKSRLLSDRFSAERPKGSFSTLEIQRTEQGDSAMYLCASSSAGYEQYFGPGTRLTVT.

A few counts support this clone. The V gene is TRBV7-8, the J gene TRBJ1-1; maybe TRBD1 (5 bases). Per the germline V gene, CDR1 is SGHVS and CDR2 is FQNEAQ. Trimming took off 1 base at V and 4 bases at J, with 7 bases between the two ends. This CDR3 has 13 residues. The CDR3 sequence is CASSLEGATEAFF. The CDR3 coding sequence is TGTGCCAGCAGCTTAGAAGGGGCCACTGAAGCTTTCTTT.

The chain couples TRBV5-1 to TRBJ1-2; no clear D gene. V was cut by 0 bases and J by 2 bases, with 11 bases left in between. Per germline, CDR1 SGHRS and CDR2 YFSETQ. The CDR3 length is 15 residues. The CDR3 coding sequence is TGCGCCAGCAGCTTGGTTGGGAGAATGAACTATGGCTACACCTTC. This gives the protein CASSLVGRMNYGYTF. Drawing the rest from reference TRBV5-1 and TRBJ1-2, the complete variable domain is KAGVTQTPRYLIKTRGQQVTLSCSPISGHRSVSWYQQTPGQGLQFLFEYFSETQRNKGNFPGRFSGRQFSNSRSEMNVSTLELGDSALYLCASSLVGRMNYGYTFGSGTRLTVV.